This T cell receptor beta chain is drawn from a study of cytomegalovirus exposure and HLA in healthy donors. Study observations and caveats: Earlier findings revealed that most TCR beta V segments proved productive either about 87% or about 30% of the time.

Concerning this clone itself: Its matching antigen is unknown.

V was pared by 0 bases and J by 3 bases, with 13 bases between. CDR3 size: 15 residues. Per germline, CDR1 SGHRS and CDR2 YFSETQ. The PCR ran on 60 Vbeta and 13 Jbeta primers. The assay was immunoSEQ multiplex PCR, and TCRdb's table has in-frame clones only and misses some. The sample's table shows around 200,000 clones. The source is a girl aged 2-10 years in good health and CMV-seropositive. Sequencing was carried out using PBMCs. The V gene is TRBV5-1, the J gene TRBJ2-7; the D gene is possibly TRBD1 (6 bases). CDR3 sequence: CASSLGMGAIYEQYF. The CDR3 coding sequence is TGCGCCAGCAGCTTGGGGATGGGGGCTATCTACGAGCAGTACTTC.